What follows are 28 T cell receptor beta chains derived from one specimen sequenced in a study of cytomegalovirus exposure and HLA in healthy donors. Amplification used 60 Vbeta primers and 13 Jbeta primers. Produced via immunoSEQ multiplex PCR; TCRdb's table is partial and in-frame only. The profile covers approximately 220,000 clones, with approximately 88% appearing a single time and over 0.65% taken by the ten largest. Sequences were obtained from PBMCs. The receptors were gathered from a boy between 2 and 10 years old in good health and CMV-seronegative.

The rearrangement joins TRBV18 to TRBJ2-1, with 12 bases aligning to TRBD2. With V trimmed by 3 bases and J by 6 bases, 3 bases remained unmatched. The germline gives CDR1 KGHSH, CDR2 LQKENI. The CDR3 runs 15 residues. The CDR3 region is CASSPASGRGNEQFF. The CDR3 bases are TGTGCCAGCTCACCTGCTAGCGGGAGGGGCAATGAGCAGTTCTTC.

The chain links TRBV2 to TRBJ2-1; TRBD2 is a possible D gene (6 bases). Per the germline V gene, CDR1 is SNHLY and CDR2 is FYNNEI. Between the trimmed V and J ends, which lost 4 bases and 6 bases, there was a span of 10 bases. CDR3 size: 13 residues. The CDR3 loop is CASSGLVRNEQFF. The CDR3 bases are TGTGCCAGCAGTGGACTAGTCCGCAATGAGCAGTTCTTC.

The chain uses TRBV5-1 and TRBJ1-2, with 7 bases lining up with TRBD1. Germline V CDR1 and CDR2: SGHRS, YFSETQ. The CDR3 length is 15 residues. The J segment lost 5 bases and the V segment lost 0 bases, leaving 7 bases of the junction unmatched. The DNA of the CDR3 is TGCGCCAGCAGCTTGGAGCCAGGGGGTCTATATGGCTACACCTTC. Translation: CASSLEPGGLYGYTF.

The rearrangement links TRBV29-1 to TRBJ2-7; a weak D match, TRBD2 (6 bases). V lost 6 bases to trimming and J lost 0 bases, with 15 bases between them. Germline CDR1 is SQVTM and CDR2 is ANQGSEA. The CDR3 length is 14 residues. The CDR3 loop reads CSVFGRGSSYEQYF. DNA for the CDR3: TGCAGCGTCTTCGGGCGGGGCAGCTCCTACGAGCAGTACTTC.

This clone was seen more than once but under ten times. V and J are TRBV2 and TRBJ1-5, with 8 bases identical to TRBD1. The CDR3 has 14 residues. Germline values: CDR1 SNHLY, CDR2 FYNNEI. Germline trimming cut 9 bases from V and 4 bases from J; bases unmatched to any gene: 8. CDR3 sequence (DNA): TGTGCCAGTAAGGACAGGGAGGGGAATCAGCCCCAGCATTTT. This codes for CASKDREGNQPQHF.

The CDR3 protein is CSVPSRQGPDYGYTF. The DNA of the CDR3 is TGCAGCGTCCCCTCTCGGCAGGGGCCAGACTATGGCTACACCTTC. V and J are TRBV29-1 and TRBJ1-2; D is possibly TRBD1 (6 bases). CDR3 length: 15 amino acids. Germline V gives CDR1 SQVTM, CDR2 ANQGSEA. V lost 6 bases and J 3 bases, leaving 20 bases between the germline ends.

This chain connects TRBV7-8 to TRBJ2-3, with TRBD2 matching 8 bases. The germline V gene has CDR1 SGHVS and CDR2 FQNEAQ. The CDR3 consists of 19 residues. The V gene end was trimmed by 0 bases and the J gene end by 1 base; junction bases not matched to a gene: 12. CDR3 nucleotide sequence: TGTGCCAGCAGCTTAGCCCTAGCGGGCCGCCCGGCCGGCACAGATACGCAGTATTTT. Encoded protein: CASSLALAGRPAGTDTQYF.

CDR3 in DNA: TGTGCCAGCAGTTTAGGGTCAGCGGGGGCCCGCCGGGAGCAGTTCTTC. Translated: CASSLGSAGARREQFF. This chain joins TRBV27 and TRBJ2-1, with 8 bases that match TRBD2. The CDR3 length is 16 residues. The V gene's germline CDR1 is MNHEY and CDR2 SMNVEV (reference sequence). V lost 2 bases to trimming and J lost 10 bases; unmatched junction nucleotides: 13.

This chain uses TRBV6-4 with TRBJ2-3; D gene unclear. Germline loops: CDR1 MRHNA, CDR2 SNTAGT. V dropped 3 bases and J dropped 2 bases, with 9 bases sitting between them. The CDR3 totals 14 residues. CDR3 DNA sequence: TGTGCCAGCAGTGAACGAGGCAACACAGATACGCAGTATTTT. Its protein product is CASSERGNTDTQYF.

This chain connects TRBV9 to TRBJ1-5; 7 nucleotides line up with TRBD1. J was trimmed by 5 bases and V by 2 bases; bases with no gene match: 4. Per the germline V gene, CDR1 is SGDLS and CDR2 is YYNGEE. The CDR3 runs 14 residues. The CDR3 DNA is TGTGCCAGCAGCGTGGGGGACAGAGATCAGCCCCAGCATTTT. This codes for CASSVGDRDQPQHF.

This clone has just a few counts. The chain links TRBV4-2 to TRBJ2-3, with TRBD1 identical over 8 bases. CDR1 LGHNA and CDR2 YNFKEQ come from the germline V gene. V was pared by 6 bases and J by 6 bases, with 8 bases of the junction left unmatched. The CDR3 sequence is 14 residues long. CDR3 nucleotide sequence: TGTGCCAGCAGAGGACAGGGAGTAGCGGATACGCAGTATTTT. Its protein product is CASRGQGVADTQYF.

The chain combines TRBV7-8 with TRBJ2-1, with D possibly TRBD2 on 6 matching bases. Per the germline V gene, CDR1 is SGHVS and CDR2 is FQNEAQ. CDR3 length: 20 amino acids. Trimming shortened V by 5 bases and J by 0 bases, and 26 bases separated the two germline ends. The CDR3 reads CASSTRRDSALRSSYNEQFF. For the CDR3, the DNA is TGTGCCAGCAGCACCCGCCGGGACTCCGCCCTTCGAAGCTCCTACAATGAGCAGTTCTTC.

J is TRBJ1-1 and V is TRBV5-5; 7 bases fit TRBD1. Trimming took 3 bases from V and 11 from J; bases not matched to a gene: 13. The CDR3 consists of 14 residues. Germline CDR1 SGHKS, CDR2 YYEKEE (reference sequence). CDR3 nucleotide sequence: TGTGCCAGCAGCTCCCGGGACAGAACGAAGATGGCTTTCTTT. Its translation: CASSSRDRTKMAFF.

The genes are TRBV18 and TRBJ2-1; 7 nucleotides agree with TRBD2. Germline V gene data show CDR1 as KGHSH and CDR2 as LQKENI. The CDR3 spans 15 residues. Trimming at V came to 6 bases and at J to 7 bases, leaving 12 bases not matched to a gene. The CDR3 here is CASSLLGLVRNEQFF. Written as DNA, the CDR3 is TGTGCCAGCTCCCTCCTCGGACTAGTGAGGAATGAGCAGTTCTTC. Together with reference TRBV18 and TRBJ2-1, the CDR3 gives the full variable domain: NAGVMQNPRHLVRRRGQEARLRCSPMKGHSHVYWYRQLPEEGLKFMVYLQKENIIDESGMPKERFSAEFPKEGPSILRIQQVVRGDSAAYFCASSLLGLVRNEQFFGPGTRLTVL.

V gene TRBV30 combines with J gene TRBJ2-1; D ambiguous. The CDR3 totals 13 residues. Germline V gene data show CDR1 as GTSNPN and CDR2 as SVGIG (reference sequence). Trimming shortened V by 2 bases and J by 5 bases, and 10 bases separated the two germline ends. The chain's CDR3 is CAWSRVTHNEQFF. The CDR3 DNA follows: TGTGCCTGGAGTCGGGTAACACACAATGAGCAGTTCTTC. Looking up the rest from reference TRBV30 and TRBJ2-1 gives the full variable domain: SQTIHQWPATLVQPVGSPLSLECTVEGTSNPNLYWYRQAAGRGLQLLFYSVGIGQISSEVPQNLSASRPQDRQFILSSKKLLLSDSGFYLCAWSRVTHNEQFFGPGTRLTVL.

CDR3 protein: CASSFTGLNSPLHF. As DNA, the CDR3 is TGTGCCAGCAGCTTCACAGGCCTTAATTCACCCCTCCACTTT. The chain combines TRBV5-5 with TRBJ1-6; TRBD1 is a possible D gene (5 bases). Between the trimmed V and J ends, which lost 2 bases and 6 bases, there was a span of 9 bases. The CDR3 runs to 14 residues. The germline V gene encodes CDR1 SGHKS and CDR2 YYEKEE (reference sequence). The variable domain in full, with the rest retrieved from reference TRBV5-5 and TRBJ1-6, is DAGVTQSPTHLIKTRGQQVTLRCSPISGHKSVSWYQQVLGQGPQFIFQYYEKEERGRGNFPDRFSARQFPNYSSELNVNALLLGDSALYLCASSFTGLNSPLHFGNGTRLTVT.

The chain is built from TRBV5-1 and TRBJ2-1, with TRBD2 identical over 11 bases. This CDR3 spans 14 amino acids. Germline V gene data show CDR1 as SGHRS and CDR2 as YFSETQ. V gave up 1 base and J gave up 12 bases; unmatched junction bases: 6. The CDR3 spells CASSLTSGSSGQFF. Written as DNA, the CDR3 is TGCGCCAGCAGCTTGACTAGCGGGAGTTCAGGGCAGTTCTTC.

The rearrangement links TRBV2 to TRBJ2-7; perhaps TRBD2 as D (6 bases). The germline gives CDR1 SNHLY, CDR2 FYNNEI. V gave up 4 bases and J gave up 0 bases, with 16 bases separating them. The CDR3 loop spans 16 amino acids. The CDR3 coding sequence is TGTGCCAGCAGTGTCCCAACTTACGGGAGCTCCTACGAGCAGTACTTC. It yields the protein CASSVPTYGSSYEQYF.

The V and J genes are TRBV29-1 and TRBJ2-3, with a possible D match to TRBD1 (5 bases). The V end was cut by 2 bases, the J end by 5 bases, with 8 bases between. The CDR3 runs to 12 residues. Germline assignment: CDR1 SQVTM and CDR2 ANQGSEA. The CDR3 coding sequence is TGCAGCGTTGAAATTCAGGGAGATACGCAGTATTTT. Translating it yields CSVEIQGDTQYF.

V gene TRBV4-2 combines with J gene TRBJ2-3; TRBD2 agrees at 12 bases. With 1 base clipped from V and 2 bases from J, the junction kept 4 bases outside the gene matches. Germline values: CDR1 LGHNA, CDR2 YNFKEQ. CDR3 length equals 17 residues. Here the CDR3 reads CASSQGLAGGYTDTQYF. DNA for the CDR3: TGTGCCAGCAGCCAAGGGCTAGCGGGGGGGTACACAGATACGCAGTATTTT.

The chain recombines TRBV5-1 with TRBJ1-1, with 9 bases that match TRBD1. CDR3 length: 17 amino acids. The germline V gene encodes CDR1 SGHRS and CDR2 YFSETQ. The V gene end was trimmed by 9 bases and the J gene end by 1 base; junction bases not matched to a gene: 16. CDR3 sequence reads: CANYRPGQGRTNTEAFF. CDR3 in DNA: TGCGCCAACTATCGTCCGGGACAGGGAAGGACGAACACTGAAGCTTTCTTT.

This clone occurred a few times. This sequence joins TRBV5-1 and TRBJ2-3; 9 nucleotides align to TRBD2. Germline CDR1 and CDR2: SGHRS and YFSETQ. The CDR3 runs 15 residues. The trim removed 0 bases at V and 4 bases at J, leaving 3 bases unmatched. CDR3 protein: CASSLVRGGPDTQYF. As DNA, the CDR3 is TGCGCCAGCAGCTTGGTGCGGGGGGGACCAGATACGCAGTATTTT.

About this clone: As the CDR3 is not closed by the conserved phenylalanine or tryptophan, this likely results from a read error. The V and J genes are TRBV4-1 and TRBJ2-2, with D uncertain. With 1 base removed from V and 3 bases from J, the gap between germline ends came to 9 bases. The CDR3 extends over 15 amino acids. CDR1 is MGHRA, CDR2 YSYEKL, per germline. In DNA, the CDR3 is TGCGCCAGCAGCCAAGCTGGCGGCGACACCGGGGAGCTGTTTCTT. Its protein product is CASSQAGGDTGELFL.

The rearrangement links TRBV7-9 to TRBJ1-5; 10 bases agree with TRBD1. Trimming removed 0 bases from V and 0 bases from J; junction bases left unmatched: 2. There are 17 residues in the CDR3. Germline V lookup: CDR1 SEHNR, CDR2 FQNEAQ (reference sequence). The CDR3 DNA reads TGTGCCAGCAGCTTAGCCGGGACAGGGGTTAGCAATCAGCCCCAGCATTTT. It yields the protein CASSLAGTGVSNQPQHF.

The V and J genes are TRBV19 and TRBJ2-1; 7 bases fit TRBD2. This CDR3 comprises 15 residues. CDR1 and CDR2 from the germline V gene are LNHDA and SQIVND (reference sequence). V lost 3 bases to trimming and J lost 5 bases; unmatched junction nucleotides: 7. Here the CDR3 DNA reads TGTGCCAGTAGTATGGAGCTAGCGGTCGACAATGAGCAGTTCTTC. Residues: CASSMELAVDNEQFF.

The chain joins TRBV25-1 to TRBJ2-1; 8 bases line up with TRBD2. CDR1 MGHDK and CDR2 SYGVNS come from the germline V gene. The CDR3 runs 15 residues. The V segment lost 2 bases and the J segment 4 bases; nucleotides outside the gene matches: 4. The CDR3 protein is CASSEAGRDYNEQFF. The DNA for the CDR3 is TGTGCCAGCAGTGAAGCCGGGAGGGATTACAATGAGCAGTTCTTC.

This chain links TRBV6-6 with TRBJ2-6; D call uncertain. This CDR3 has 11 amino acids. Germline lookup yields CDR1 MNHNY and CDR2 SVGAGI (reference sequence). V lost 5 bases, J lost 9 bases, and 5 bases lay in between. CDR3 DNA: TGTGCCAGCAGTCCCTACAACGTCCTGACTTTC. This gives the protein CASSPYNVLTF.

The chain recombines TRBV5-6 with TRBJ2-3; a weak D match, TRBD1 (5 bases). In germline, CDR1 is SGHDT, CDR2 YYEEEE. Trimming removed 6 bases from V and 1 base from J, with 15 bases in between. This CDR3 has 15 residues. CDR3 in DNA: TGTGCCAGCACCCCGGCAGGGTCCCGCACAGATACGCAGTATTTT. Protein: CASTPAGSRTDTQYF.